This TCR beta chain was sequenced for a study of T cells in Graves' hyperthyroidism and ophthalmopathy. Disease duration under 2 months; hyperthyroidism patients were aged 18 to 65. This clonotype has ten or more counts. V lost 8 bases to trimming and J lost 1 base, with 8 bases between them. The CDR3 length is 12 residues. Germline V gene sequence: CDR1 MNHNS, CDR2 SASEGT. Amplification of TCR beta CDR3 regions was performed using RNA transcripts as template. Carried out on the TCR CDR3, a first-round RT-PCR used the HTBI primer set. One entry per CDR3 protein results from TCRdb running MiXCR on the multiplex PCR reads. The sample yields around 300,000 distinct CDR3 sequences, less than 30% seen once.

The sequence was obtained from a man in his forties with Graves' hyperthyroidism that later progressed to Graves' ophthalmopathy. This chain links TRBV6-1 with TRBJ2-5; no firm D call. Specimen: blood. In nucleotides, the CDR3 is TGTGCCAGCGGAAACACCCAAGAGACCCAGTACTTC. This sequence encodes CASGNTQETQYF.